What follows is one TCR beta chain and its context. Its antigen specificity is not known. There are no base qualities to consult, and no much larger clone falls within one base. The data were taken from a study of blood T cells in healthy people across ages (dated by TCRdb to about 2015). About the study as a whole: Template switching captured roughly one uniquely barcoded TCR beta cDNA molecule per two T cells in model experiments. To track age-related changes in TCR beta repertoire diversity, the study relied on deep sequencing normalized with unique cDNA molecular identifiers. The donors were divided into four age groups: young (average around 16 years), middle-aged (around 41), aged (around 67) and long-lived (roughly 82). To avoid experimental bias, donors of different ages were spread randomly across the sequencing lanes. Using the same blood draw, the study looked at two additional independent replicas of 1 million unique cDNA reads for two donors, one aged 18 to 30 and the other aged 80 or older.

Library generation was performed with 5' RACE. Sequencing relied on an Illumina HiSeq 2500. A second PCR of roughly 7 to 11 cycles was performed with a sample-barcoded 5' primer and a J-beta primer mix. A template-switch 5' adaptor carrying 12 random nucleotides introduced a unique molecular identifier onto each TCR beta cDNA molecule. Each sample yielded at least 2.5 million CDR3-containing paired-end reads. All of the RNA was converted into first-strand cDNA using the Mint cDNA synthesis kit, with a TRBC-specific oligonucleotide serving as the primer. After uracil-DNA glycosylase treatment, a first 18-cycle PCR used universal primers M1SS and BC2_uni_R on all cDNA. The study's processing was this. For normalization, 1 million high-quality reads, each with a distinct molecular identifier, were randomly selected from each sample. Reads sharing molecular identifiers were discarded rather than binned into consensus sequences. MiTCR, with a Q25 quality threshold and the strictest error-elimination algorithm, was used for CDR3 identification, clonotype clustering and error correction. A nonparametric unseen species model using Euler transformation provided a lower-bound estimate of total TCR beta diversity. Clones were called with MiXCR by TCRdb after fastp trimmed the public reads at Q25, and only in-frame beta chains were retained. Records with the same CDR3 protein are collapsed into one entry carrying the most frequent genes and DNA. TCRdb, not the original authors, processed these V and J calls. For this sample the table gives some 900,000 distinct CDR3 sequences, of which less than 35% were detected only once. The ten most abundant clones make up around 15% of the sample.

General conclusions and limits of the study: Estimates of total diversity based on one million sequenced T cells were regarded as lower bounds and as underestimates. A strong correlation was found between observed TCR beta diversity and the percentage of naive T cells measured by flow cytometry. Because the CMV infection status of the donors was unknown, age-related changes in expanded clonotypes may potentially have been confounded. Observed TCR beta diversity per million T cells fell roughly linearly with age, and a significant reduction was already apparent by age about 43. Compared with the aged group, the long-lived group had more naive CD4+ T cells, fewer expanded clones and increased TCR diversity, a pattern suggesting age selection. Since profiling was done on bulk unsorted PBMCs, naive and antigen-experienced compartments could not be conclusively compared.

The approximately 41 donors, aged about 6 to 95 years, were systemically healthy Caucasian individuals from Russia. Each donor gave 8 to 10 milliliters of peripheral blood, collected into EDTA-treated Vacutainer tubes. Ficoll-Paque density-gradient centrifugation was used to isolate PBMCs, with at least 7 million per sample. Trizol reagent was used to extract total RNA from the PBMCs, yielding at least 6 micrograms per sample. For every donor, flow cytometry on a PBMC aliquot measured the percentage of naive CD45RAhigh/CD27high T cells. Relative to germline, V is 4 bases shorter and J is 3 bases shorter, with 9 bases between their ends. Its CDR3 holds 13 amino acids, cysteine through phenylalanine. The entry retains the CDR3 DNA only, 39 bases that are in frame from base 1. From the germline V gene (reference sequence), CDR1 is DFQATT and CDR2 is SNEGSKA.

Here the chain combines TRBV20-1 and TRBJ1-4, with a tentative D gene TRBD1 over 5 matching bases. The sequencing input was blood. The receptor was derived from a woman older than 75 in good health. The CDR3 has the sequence CSAKDSSNEKLFF. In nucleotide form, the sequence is TGCAGTGCTAAAGACAGTTCTAATGAAAAACTGTTTTTT.